The 29 T cell receptor beta chains listed next were all sequenced from one sample in a study of blood T cell repertoires in COVID-19. Sequencing used immunoSEQ multiplex PCR; TCRdb keeps in-frame clones, though not all of them. The repertoire consists of about 180,000 clones, with about four fifths occurring once and the leading ten covering under 10%. Sequencing was done on a sample of peripheral blood. The source is a woman in her 70s with COVID-19, enrolled during active disease.

The chain has TRBV7-2 and TRBJ1-5; 7 bases match TRBD1. CDR3 length: 14 residues. V was pared by 4 bases and J by 4 bases, with 4 bases of the junction left unmatched. Looked up from germline, CDR1 is SGHTA and CDR2 is FQGNSA. This CDR3 reads CASSSGQPNQPQHF. CDR3 DNA: TGTGCCAGCAGCTCGGGACAGCCAAATCAGCCCCAGCATTTT.

This sequence joins TRBV28 and TRBJ1-2, with TRBD1 matching over 7 bases. V shed 5 bases, J shed 4 bases, and the junction held 10 bases outside the gene matches. Germline-derived CDR1 and CDR2 are MDHEN and SYDVKM. This CDR3 spans 15 amino acids. The CDR3 sequence is CASSQRQGHIYGYTF. DNA for the CDR3: TGTGCCAGCAGTCAAAGACAGGGTCACATCTATGGCTACACCTTC.

This clone was found once. J is TRBJ1-5 and V is TRBV6-1, with 10 bases fitting TRBD1. The V gene end was trimmed by 2 bases and the J gene end by 6 bases; junction bases not matched to a gene: 7. Germline V gene data show CDR1 as MNHNS and CDR2 as SASEGT. This CDR3 has 16 amino acids. The CDR3 sequence is CASSEHRDRGSQPQHF. The CDR3 DNA sequence: TGTGCCAGCAGTGAACACCGGGACAGGGGCTCTCAGCCCCAGCATTTT.

This clone was seen more than once but under ten times. This chain joins TRBV2 and TRBJ2-7, with 9 bases matching TRBD1. This CDR3 spans 13 amino acids. The J segment lost 7 bases and the V segment lost 5 bases, leaving 6 bases of the junction unmatched. Germline V gives CDR1 SNHLY, CDR2 FYNNEI. The CDR3 DNA sequence: TGTGCCAGCAGTCCACTGGACAGGGGAGAGCAGTACTTC. It yields the protein CASSPLDRGEQYF. The whole variable domain, remainder taken from reference TRBV2 and TRBJ2-7, is EPEVTQTPSHQVTQMGQEVILRCVPISNHLYFYWYRQILGQKVEFLVSFYNNEISEKSEIFDDQFSVERPDGSNFTLKIRSTKLEDSAMYFCASSPLDRGEQYFGPGTRLTVT.

The chain recombines TRBV15 with TRBJ2-5, with a tentative D call TRBD2 (6 bases). CDR3 length: 15 amino acids. V lost 0 bases and J lost 5, with 13 bases in between. CDR1 is LNHNV, CDR2 YYDKDF, per germline (reference sequence). This CDR3 is CATSRDRGGSETQYF. CDR3 coding DNA: TGTGCCACCAGCAGAGATCGTGGGGGGAGTGAGACCCAGTACTTC.

This clone was observed once. The V gene is TRBV4-1, the J gene TRBJ2-5; 7 positions match TRBD1. This CDR3 region has 18 residues. The V and J ends lost 0 bases and 3 bases, in that order; junction bases with no gene match: 13. Germline assignment: CDR1 MGHRA and CDR2 YSYEKL. The DNA for the CDR3 is TGCGCCAGCAGCCAAGAAGGGACCCGTGACAGGGAAAAAGAGACCCAGTACTTC. Its protein product is CASSQEGTRDREKETQYF.

Written as DNA, the CDR3 is TGTGCCAGCAGCTCTAGGGAGATAAGTGCCGGCTACACCTTC. Encoded protein: CASSSREISAGYTF. V and J are TRBV9 and TRBJ1-2, with unresolved D. Germline V gives CDR1 SGDLS, CDR2 YYNGEE. This CDR3 region has 14 residues. The V end lost 4 bases, the J end lost 8 bases, and 18 bases lay between the germline ends. The entire variable domain, with the rest obtained from reference TRBV9 and TRBJ1-2, is as follows: DSGVTQTPKHLITATGQRVTLRCSPRSGDLSVYWYQQSLDQGLQFLIQYYNGEERAKGNILERFSAQQFPDLHSELNLSSLELGDSALYFCASSSREISAGYTFGSGTRLTVV.

This clone was detected a few times. This chain links TRBV6-5 with TRBJ2-7; maybe TRBD1 (5 bases). The length of the CDR3 is 12 residues. CDR1 is MNHEY and CDR2 is SVGAGI in the germline V gene. V shed 5 bases and J shed 1 base, with 6 bases lying between them. The CDR3 is CASSTGSYEQYF. The CDR3 DNA is TGTGCCAGCAGTACAGGATCCTACGAGCAGTACTTC.

The chain recombines TRBV5-5 with TRBJ1-5; D not certain. Trimming shortened V by 0 bases and J by 9 bases, and 19 bases separated the two germline ends. The CDR3 is 16 amino acids. Germline CDR1 is SGHKS and CDR2 is YYEKEE (reference sequence). This CDR3 is CASSLAGGSEDRPQHF. The CDR3 DNA follows: TGTGCCAGCAGCTTGGCGGGCGGGTCCGAGGATCGGCCCCAGCATTTT.

Note on this clone: Other DNA sequences of this sample code for an identical CDR3. The chain has TRBV6-5 and TRBJ2-2, with 7 positions matching TRBD1. Germline lookup yields CDR1 MNHEY and CDR2 SVGAGI. This CDR3 region has 15 residues. Unmatched junction bases numbered 6, after V lost 6 bases and J lost 2 bases. This chain's CDR3 is CASRTGQLNTGELFF. CDR3 nucleotides: TGTGCCAGCAGAACGGGACAGCTAAACACCGGGGAGCTGTTTTTT.

The chain has TRBV19 and TRBJ1-5; the D gene is possibly TRBD1 (6 bases). Germline V lookup: CDR1 LNHDA, CDR2 SQIVND (reference sequence). V was pared by 3 bases and J by 2 bases, with 17 bases between. There are 17 residues in the CDR3. CDR3 in amino acids: CASSITMGGLGNQPQHF. The DNA of the CDR3 is TGTGCCAGTAGTATTACGATGGGGGGGCTCGGCAATCAGCCCCAGCATTTT.

V usage is TRBV28 and J usage is TRBJ1-2, with 7 bases lining up with TRBD1. Trimming cost V 10 bases and J 8 bases; bases outside gene matches: 13. CDR3 length equals 13 residues. CDR1 and CDR2 (germline): MDHEN, SYDVKM. The CDR3 is CATSTGLIRGYTF. The DNA for the CDR3 is TGTGCCACCTCGACAGGGCTCATACGGGGCTACACCTTC.

This rearrangement joins TRBV7-2 to TRBJ2-1; D is possibly TRBD2 (6 bases). Germline V CDR1 and CDR2: SGHTA, FQGNSA. V lost 2 bases to trimming and J lost 0 bases, with 11 bases between them. The CDR3 totals 16 residues. CDR3 amino acids: CASSLIATSSYNEQFF. The CDR3 coding sequence is TGTGCCAGCAGCTTAATTGCGACTAGCTCCTACAATGAGCAGTTCTTC.

V gene TRBV7-2 combines with J gene TRBJ2-7; TRBD1 matches at 10 bases. Germline values: CDR1 SGHTA, CDR2 FQGNSA. The CDR3 consists of 14 residues. The junction had 8 bases not matched to a gene; V was cut back by 7 bases and J by 5 bases. In DNA form, the CDR3 reads TGTGCCAGCATCTTGGACAGGGGGTCCGACGAGCAGTACTTC. Protein: CASILDRGSDEQYF.

The genes are TRBV6-5 and TRBJ1-2; perhaps TRBD1 as D (5 bases). CDR1 and CDR2 (germline): MNHEY, SVGAGI. There are 12 residues in the CDR3. Trimming left V 6 bases short and J 7 bases short, with 12 bases between. For the CDR3, the DNA is TGTGCCAGCAGACTCGGGGGGAGTGGCTACACCTTC. It yields the protein CASRLGGSGYTF.

This clone was seen a handful of times. The chain employs TRBV28 and TRBJ1-2, with 11 bases that match TRBD1. Germline CDR1 MDHEN, CDR2 SYDVKM. Unmatched junction bases numbered 10, after V lost 6 bases and J lost 4 bases. The CDR3 is 16 amino acids. The DNA for the CDR3 is TGTGCCAGCAGACCCACCGGACAGGGGGCGGGCTATGGCTACACCTTC. Residues: CASRPTGQGAGYGYTF.

The chain uses TRBV5-1 and TRBJ1-2; possibly TRBD1 for D (5 bases). Trimming took off 5 bases at V and 4 bases at J, with 6 bases between the two ends. The germline CDR1 and CDR2 sequences are SGHRS and YFSETQ. There are 11 residues in the CDR3. The CDR3 loop reads CASRGVYGYTF. The CDR3 region has the DNA TGCGCCAGCAGAGGGGTCTATGGCTACACCTTC.

Only a few counts were recorded for this clone. The chain is built from TRBV7-2 and TRBJ2-1; 11 bases match TRBD2. The CDR3 covers 18 residues. Looked up from germline, CDR1 is SGHTA and CDR2 is FQGNSA. Losses at the gene ends were 5 bases for V and 12 bases for J; bases not matched to a gene: 21. The CDR3 nucleotides are TGTGCCAGCAGCCCCACCCTTTTTAGCGGGAGGGCCGGAAGCTGGCAGTTCTTC. It codes for CASSPTLFSGRAGSWQFF.

The J gene is TRBJ2-7, the V gene TRBV28; tentative D call: TRBD2 (6 bases). This CDR3 region has 15 residues. The germline CDR1 and CDR2 sequences are MDHEN and SYDVKM. V was shortened by 1 base and J by 2 bases, with 12 bases between the two germline ends. Here the CDR3 DNA reads TGTGCCAGCAGTTTATATAGGCGGGGTCCCTACGAGCAGTACTTC. Amino acid sequence: CASSLYRRGPYEQYF.

V and J are TRBV24-1 and TRBJ2-5; D remains unclear. V was shortened by 7 bases and J by 2 bases, with 13 bases between the two germline ends. The CDR3 contains 14 residues. Germline-derived CDR1 and CDR2 are KGHDR and SFDVKD. CDR3 residues: CATSLSGSQETQYF. In DNA, the CDR3 is TGTGCCACCAGCTTATCCGGGTCTCAAGAGACCCAGTACTTC.

The CDR3 is CASSRGYQETQYF. CDR3 sequence (DNA): TGCGCCAGCAGTAGGGGGTACCAAGAGACCCAGTACTTC. The V gene is TRBV5-1, the J gene TRBJ2-5, with D perhaps TRBD1 (6 bases). V shed 5 bases and J shed 0 bases, with 8 bases lying between them. Germline CDR1 is SGHRS and CDR2 is YFSETQ. CDR3 length: 13 amino acids. The full variable domain, completed using reference TRBV5-1 and TRBJ2-5, is KAGVTQTPRYLIKTRGQQVTLSCSPISGHRSVSWYQQTPGQGLQFLFEYFSETQRNKGNFPGRFSGRQFSNSRSEMNVSTLELGDSALYLCASSRGYQETQYFGPGTRLLVL.

CDR3 residues: CASSPISGSRFTGELFF. The CDR3 nucleotides are TGTGCCAGCTCACCGATTAGCGGGAGTCGTTTCACCGGGGAGCTGTTTTTT. V usage is TRBV18 and J usage is TRBJ2-2; 9 bases are shared with TRBD2. The CDR3 has 17 residues. The V gene end was trimmed by 3 bases and the J gene end by 4 bases; junction bases not matched to a gene: 9. Germline-derived CDR1 and CDR2 are KGHSH and LQKENI.

The sample holds a few counts of this clone. This chain uses TRBV5-4 with TRBJ2-7; D might be TRBD1 (6 bases). The length of the CDR3 is 15 residues. In germline, CDR1 is SGHNT, CDR2 YYREEE (reference sequence). The V gene lost 3 bases and the J gene lost 4 bases, with 17 bases spanning the gap. The CDR3 loop reads CASSSRQVPGYEQYF. In DNA, the CDR3 is TGTGCCAGCAGCTCGCGACAGGTGCCTGGGTACGAGCAGTACTTC.

V gene TRBV28 combines with J gene TRBJ1-1, with a possible D match to TRBD1 (5 bases). The V and J ends lost 8 bases and 0 bases respectively, with 16 bases between them. Germline CDR1 reads MDHEN; CDR2 reads SYDVKM. This CDR3 is built from 15 residues. In DNA, the CDR3 is TGTGCCAGCGAAAGACAGCCGAGAATGAACACTGAAGCTTTCTTT. The encoded protein is CASERQPRMNTEAFF.

The chain employs TRBV25-1 and TRBJ2-5; D unclear. Germline V gene sequence: CDR1 MGHDK, CDR2 SYGVNS. V shed 10 bases and J shed 7 bases, with 16 bases lying between them. There are 12 residues in the CDR3. The CDR3 nucleotides read TGTGCCACCCGGCGAGGAGAGAGGACCCAGTACTTC. Protein product: CATRRGERTQYF.

V gene TRBV7-2 combines with J gene TRBJ2-5, with a weak D call TRBD1 (6 bases). The CDR3 is made up of 15 amino acids. V was pared by 2 bases and J by 5 bases, with 15 bases between. Germline loops: CDR1 SGHTA, CDR2 FQGNSA. This CDR3 is CASSLSTGWGETQYF. The CDR3 bases are TGTGCCAGCAGCTTATCAACAGGGTGGGGGGAGACCCAGTACTTC.

This clone was seen more than once but under ten times. V and J are TRBV18 and TRBJ2-6; 8 bases are a match to TRBD1. V lost 4 bases and J lost 3; bases outside the gene matches: 5. This CDR3 spans 16 amino acids. Germline loops: CDR1 KGHSH, CDR2 LQKENI. CDR3 protein: CASSLQTGVGANVLTF. In DNA, the CDR3 is TGTGCCAGCTCACTCCAGACAGGGGTTGGGGCCAACGTCCTGACTTTC.

This rearrangement joins TRBV27 to TRBJ1-5; D might be TRBD1 (6 bases). The germline V and J ends were trimmed by 0 bases and 11 bases, with 11 bases remaining between them. CDR1 is MNHEY and CDR2 is SMNVEV in the germline V gene (reference sequence). CDR3 length: 13 residues. CDR3 sequence reads: CASSLSIQGTQHF. In DNA form, the CDR3 reads TGTGCCAGCAGTTTATCGATTCAGGGGACCCAGCATTTT.

V is TRBV5-8 and J is TRBJ2-5; 10 bases are a match to TRBD1. With V trimmed by 4 bases and J by 3 bases, 6 bases remained unmatched. Per germline, CDR1 SGHTS and CDR2 YDEGEE. CDR3 length: 15 amino acids. Written as DNA, the CDR3 is TGTGCCAGCAGCATCACCGGGACAGGGGAAGAGACCCAGTACTTC. Amino acid sequence: CASSITGTGEETQYF.